The next 2 T cell receptor beta chains were all read from a single sample in a study of T cells in Graves' hyperthyroidism and ophthalmopathy. TCR beta CDR3 sequences were amplified from RNA transcripts. The TCR CDR3 first-round RT-PCR relied on the HTBI primer set. TCRdb re-derived calls from the multiplex PCR reads in MiXCR, one entry per CDR3 protein. The sample carries hundreds of thousands of distinct CDR3 sequences, 16% recorded once. Sequencing used blood. The receptors derive from a woman younger than 30 with Graves' hyperthyroidism.

This clonotype was seen at least ten times. The gene calls are TRBV28 and TRBJ2-5; 7 nucleotides align to TRBD1. After removal of 5 bases from V and 1 base from J, the junction contained 10 bases not matched to a gene. This CDR3 contains 16 residues. In germline, CDR1 is MDHEN, CDR2 SYDVKM. CDR3 nucleotides: TGTGCCAGCAGTCCCCGCCGACAGGGCGGCCAAGAGACCCAGTACTTC. It yields the protein CASSPRRQGGQETQYF.

This clonotype has more than one count but fewer than ten. J is TRBJ2-2 and V is TRBV5-1; 10 nucleotides match TRBD2. This CDR3 has 16 amino acids. V dropped 4 bases and J dropped 1; count of bases not matched to a gene: 4. The germline V gene has CDR1 SGHRS and CDR2 YFSETQ. The CDR3 coding sequence is TGCGCCAGCAGCCCCCGGACTAGCGGGAACACCGGGGAGCTGTTTTTT. Translated: CASSPRTSGNTGELFF.